A selection of T cell receptor beta chains follows, all from one sample in a study of CD8+CD57+ T cells in acquired aplastic anemia. Each CDR3 protein gets one entry after TCRdb re-called the reads with MiXCR. The repertoire holds about 110,000 distinct CDR3 sequences, approximately 48% seen once, with 25% to 35% in the top ten. The sample comprised sorted CD4+, CD8+, or CD8+CD57+ T cells (not recorded which) from PBMCs. These receptors all come from a human donor in good health, serving as a control. CDR3s include the opening cysteine and the closing phenylalanine or tryptophan. D genes are given only for firm matches. Clone size is not always given. Where it is, it says once, few, many or a class for expanded clones.

V gene: TRBV11-1; clone size: -; CDR3 length: 16; D gene: -; J gene: TRBJ2-3; CDR3 DNA: TGTGCCAGCAGCCGAGGGCGGGCCACCACCACAGATACGCAGTATTTT; CDR3 protein: CASSRGRATTTDTQYF
V gene: TRBV7-2; clone size: -; CDR3 length: 14; D gene: TRBD2; J gene: TRBJ2-7; CDR3 DNA: TGTGCCAACAGCTTGGGGGGGTCGACCTACGAGCAGTACTTC; CDR3 protein: CANSLGGSTYEQYF
V gene: TRBV29-1; clone size: many; CDR3 length: 14; D gene: TRBD2; J gene: TRBJ2-1; CDR3 DNA: TGCAGCGTTGGTAGCGGGGGGGCGAGTAATGAGCAGTTCTTC; CDR3 protein: CSVGSGGASNEQFF
V gene: TRBV10-2; clone size: many; CDR3 length: 15; D gene: -; J gene: TRBJ2-1; CDR3 DNA: TGCGCCAGCAGTGAGTATAGGGGGGCATCGAATGAGCAGTTCTTC; CDR3 protein: CASSEYRGASNEQFF
V gene: TRBV7-9; clone size: many; CDR3 length: 17; D gene: -; J gene: TRBJ1-5; CDR3 DNA: TGTGCCAGCAGCTTAACCACCATCAGGGGAAGCAATCAGCCCCAGCATTTT; CDR3 protein: CASSLTTIRGSNQPQHF
V gene: TRBV2; clone size: -; CDR3 length: 15; D gene: -; J gene: TRBJ2-7; CDR3 DNA: TGTGCCAGCAGCGAACTGGTTGGGGGCTCCTACGAGCAGTACTTC; CDR3 protein: CASSELVGGSYEQYF
V gene: TRBV7-2; clone size: -; CDR3 length: 13; D gene: -; J gene: TRBJ1-2; CDR3 DNA: TGTGCCAGCAGCTCCGACGTTTACTATGGCTACACCTTC; CDR3 protein: CASSSDVYYGYTF
V gene: TRBV7-2; clone size: many; CDR3 length: 14; D gene: TRBD2; J gene: TRBJ2-5; CDR3 DNA: TGTGCCAGCAGCCCTCAAGCGGGGGGAGAGACCCAGTACTTC; CDR3 protein: CASSPQAGGETQYF
V gene: TRBV20-1; clone size: -; CDR3 length: 13; D gene: TRBD1; J gene: TRBJ2-5; CDR3 DNA: TGCAGTGCCCAGGGACAGGGTGTAGAGACCCAGTACTTC; CDR3 protein: CSAQGQGVETQYF
V gene: TRBV2; clone size: -; CDR3 length: 14; D gene: -; J gene: TRBJ1-1; CDR3 DNA: TGTGCCAGCAGTGAAGCTCTAGCGAACACTGAAGCTTTCTTT; CDR3 protein: CASSEALANTEAFF
V gene: TRBV20-1; clone size: -; CDR3 length: 15; D gene: TRBD1; J gene: TRBJ1-6; CDR3 DNA: TGCAGTGCTAGAGATGGGACAGCCCGAAATTCACCCCTCCACTTT; CDR3 protein: CSARDGTARNSPLHF
V gene: TRBV11-2; clone size: many; CDR3 length: 15; D gene: TRBD2; J gene: TRBJ2-1; CDR3 DNA: TGTGCCAGCAGTCATAGCGGGGGTCGCGGTAATGAGCAGTTCTTC; CDR3 protein: CASSHSGGRGNEQFF
V gene: TRBV7-2; clone size: -; CDR3 length: 15; D gene: TRBD1; J gene: TRBJ1-6; CDR3 DNA: TGTGCCAGCAGCGACTCCGGGACAGGCCTTAATCTCCTCCACTTT; CDR3 protein: CASSDSGTGLNLLHF
V gene: TRBV13; clone size: many; CDR3 length: 13; D gene: -; J gene: TRBJ1-1; CDR3 DNA: TGTGCCAGCAGTCTAGGGGGGAGGACTGAAGCTTTCTTT; CDR3 protein: CASSLGGRTEAFF
V gene: TRBV6-5; clone size: many; CDR3 length: 14; D gene: -; J gene: TRBJ1-1; CDR3 DNA: TGTGCCAGCAGTTACTCTGGGGGAGGGACTGAAGCTTTCTTT; CDR3 protein: CASSYSGGGTEAFF
V gene: TRBV7-8; clone size: -; CDR3 length: 13; D gene: -; J gene: TRBJ1-2; CDR3 DNA: TGTGCCAGCAGCTTAGAACAGGTCTATGGCTACACCTTC; CDR3 protein: CASSLEQVYGYTF
V gene: TRBV25-1; clone size: few; CDR3 length: 12; D gene: -; J gene: TRBJ1-2; CDR3 DNA: TGTGCCAGCAGTGCCACAAACTATGGCTACACCTTC; CDR3 protein: CASSATNYGYTF
V gene: TRBV12-5; clone size: many; CDR3 length: 12; D gene: TRBD1; J gene: TRBJ1-1; CDR3 DNA: TGTGCTAGTGGTGACAACAGGGGTGAAGCTTTCTTT; CDR3 protein: CASGDNRGEAFF
V gene: TRBV5-1; clone size: many; CDR3 length: 11; D gene: -; J gene: TRBJ2-7; CDR3 DNA: TGCGCCAGCAGCACGGTGGGGGAGCAGTACTTC; CDR3 protein: CASSTVGEQYF
V gene: TRBV30; clone size: -; CDR3 length: 13; D gene: TRBD1; J gene: TRBJ2-7; CDR3 DNA: TGTGCCTGGAGTTGGACAGGGTCCCACGAGCAGTACTTC; CDR3 protein: CAWSWTGSHEQYF
V gene: TRBV5-5; clone size: many; CDR3 length: 13; D gene: -; J gene: TRBJ1-4; CDR3 DNA: TGTGCCAGCAGCCCAACCCGGGAGGAAAAACTGTTTTTT; CDR3 protein: CASSPTREEKLFF
V gene: TRBV9; clone size: many; CDR3 length: 13; D gene: -; J gene: TRBJ2-7; CDR3 DNA: TGTGCCAGCAGCGTAGATCAGAGCTACGAGCAGTACTTC; CDR3 protein: CASSVDQSYEQYF